This T cell receptor beta chain was captured in a study of T cell responses to AZD1222 COVID-19 vaccine. With regard to this clone: No antigen is known for it.

V gave up 1 base and J gave up 4 bases, with 4 bases separating them. The CDR3 totals 13 residues. Germline lookup yields CDR1 SEHNR and CDR2 FQNEAQ (reference sequence). The study's findings and limits: Spike-specific TCR depth and breadth grew after two AZD1222 doses. Clonal diversity may have been underestimated, and the donors were mostly white British, with more females than males.

Produced via immunoSEQ multiplex PCR; TCRdb's table is partial and in-frame only. The repertoire holds 130,000 to 150,000 clones, more than 70% seen once, with approximately 16% in the top ten. The starting material was peripheral blood, obtained on day 0 of AZD1222 vaccination. J is TRBJ2-2 and V is TRBV7-9; D not certain. This sequence was found in an adult in good health. DNA for the CDR3: TGTGCCAGCAGCTTAGACACCACCGGGGAGCTGTTTTTT. It yields the protein CASSLDTTGELFF.